These 10 T cell receptor beta chains were all obtained from the same sample, sequenced in a study of T-cell memory formation after mild COVID-19. A single record per CDR3 protein comes from TCRdb applying MiXCR to the 5' RACE reads. The sample yields 550,000 to 700,000 distinct CDR3 sequences, roughly 18% seen once. The sample comprised PBMCs or a T cell subset sorted from them (not recorded which). All receptors come from an adult woman who had mild COVID-19 (a few samples of this study predate the infection). Cell type and time point are not known.

V usage is TRBV28 and J usage is TRBJ1-2; TRBD1 is a possible D gene (5 bases). The CDR3 is made up of 13 amino acids. The germline gives CDR1 MDHEN, CDR2 SYDVKM. The ends were cut back, 5 bases at V and 2 bases at J, with 9 bases in the middle. DNA for the CDR3: TGTGCCAGCAGTGAGGACACGAACTATGGCTACACCTTC. It is translated as CASSEDTNYGYTF.

This clonotype was seen many times. The chain couples TRBV7-3 to TRBJ2-1; D ambiguous. Trimming cost V 3 bases and J 0 bases, with 9 bases left between them. CDR3 length: 15 amino acids. The germline V gene encodes CDR1 SGHTA and CDR2 FQGTGA. The chain's CDR3 is CASSFDLSSYNEQFF. For the CDR3, the DNA is TGTGCCAGCAGCTTCGACTTGAGCTCCTACAATGAGCAGTTCTTC. The variable domain in full, with the rest retrieved from reference TRBV7-3 and TRBJ2-1, is GAGVSQTPSNKVTEKGKYVELRCDPISGHTALYWYRQSLGQGPEFLIYFQGTGAADDSGLPNDRFFAVRPEGSVSTLKIQRTERGDSAVYLCASSFDLSSYNEQFFGPGTRLTVL.

V is TRBV12-3 or TRBV12-4 and J is TRBJ2-1; 9 positions agree with TRBD2. Losses at the gene ends were 4 bases for V and 1 base for J; bases not matched to a gene: 2. CDR3 length: 15 amino acids. Written as DNA, the CDR3 is TGTGCCAGCAGTTCTAGCGGGATGTCCTACAATGAGCAGTTCTTC. Protein: CASSSSGMSYNEQFF.

This clonotype has more than one count but fewer than ten. The gene calls are TRBV6-5 and TRBJ1-1; no clear D gene. The V gene lost 2 bases and the J gene lost 0 bases, with 10 bases spanning the gap. The CDR3 totals 15 residues. CDR1 is MNHEY, CDR2 SVGAGI, per germline. The CDR3 region is CASSYEGSVNTEAFF. CDR3 nucleotides: TGTGCCAGCAGTTACGAAGGATCCGTGAACACTGAAGCTTTCTTT.

Many counts were recorded for this clonotype. DNA of the CDR3: TGTGCCAGCAGCTCGTTGGAGGGAATCCGCCTCTACGAGCAGTACTTC. It specifies CASSSLEGIRLYEQYF. The J gene is TRBJ2-7, the V gene TRBV5-5; possible D gene TRBD2, 6 bases. With 3 bases removed from V and 3 bases from J, the gap between germline ends came to 19 bases. The CDR3 spans 16 residues. Germline CDR1 is SGHKS and CDR2 is YYEKEE (reference sequence).

This clonotype was picked up many times. The CDR3 DNA reads as TGTGCCAGCAGCTTAGTCGATGAGCAGTTCTTC. The encoded protein is CASSLVDEQFF. The V call is TRBV7-9, the J call TRBJ2-1; no definite D call. The V gene lost 1 base and the J gene lost 8 bases, with 3 bases spanning the gap. The germline V gene has CDR1 SEHNR and CDR2 FQNEAQ (reference sequence). The CDR3 contains 11 residues.

The rearrangement uses TRBV4-1 and TRBJ1-1; TRBD1 agrees at 7 bases. The CDR3 covers 16 residues. Germline assignment: CDR1 MGHRA and CDR2 YSYEKL. V lost 0 bases, J lost 4 bases, and 8 bases stayed unmatched. The CDR3 region is CASSQDHTGAVTEAFF. DNA of the CDR3: TGCGCCAGCAGCCAAGATCACACAGGGGCGGTCACTGAAGCTTTCTTT.

The chain is built from TRBV14 and TRBJ2-1; tentative D call: TRBD1 (7 bases). CDR1 and CDR2 from the germline V gene are SGHDN and FVKESK. This CDR3 region has 13 residues. V dropped 6 bases and J dropped 5 bases, with 11 bases sitting between them. The CDR3 coding sequence is TGTGCCAGCAGGGAGGGGGCGAACAATGAGCAGTTCTTC. As protein: CASREGANNEQFF.

This sequence joins TRBV30 and TRBJ1-1; the D gene is possibly TRBD1 (5 bases). V was pared by 5 bases and J by 6 bases, with 13 bases between. The CDR3 sequence is 12 residues long. Germline V gene sequence: CDR1 GTSNPN, CDR2 SVGIG (reference sequence). CDR3 sequence: CAWGAGGSEAFF. The CDR3 DNA is TGTGCCTGGGGGGCTGGAGGGTCTGAAGCTTTCTTT.

This clonotype showed up many times. The rearrangement uses TRBV5-1 and TRBJ2-7; D gene ambiguous. Germline values: CDR1 SGHRS, CDR2 YFSETQ. The CDR3 runs 14 residues. V lost 2 bases and J lost 1, with 10 bases in between. The CDR3 reads CASSLPSLSYEQYF. The CDR3 nucleotides are TGCGCCAGCAGCTTACCTTCCCTTTCCTACGAGCAGTACTTC.